A single sample is the source of the 25 T cell receptor beta chains below, sequenced in a study of vaccination and CD4 T cells after COVID-19. These TCRs are of unknown antigen specificity. Scientists ran DNA taken from cultured CD4+ T cells through the Oncomine TCR Beta short-read assay for sequencing. TCRdb re-called the PCR reads with MiXCR, one entry per CDR3 protein. The sample lists roughly 16,000 distinct CDR3 sequences; about 80% were seen once. Regarding treatment: approximately 9-day PBMC culture with coronavirus spike peptide pools or control peptides (ViraFEST assay). The sequencing sample was made of CD4+ T cells from blood, cultured in vitro. These receptors were collected from a human donor who had recovered from COVID-19.

The chain is built from TRBV6-1 and TRBJ2-7; 11 nucleotides agree with TRBD2. The V and J ends lost 2 bases and 2 bases, in that order; junction bases with no gene match: 14. From germline, CDR1 is MNHNS and CDR2 SASEGT. The CDR3 runs 19 residues. The CDR3 here is CASSESGTSGRLWAYEQYF. CDR3 coding DNA: TGTGCCAGCAGTGAATCCGGAACTAGCGGGAGATTATGGGCCTACGAGCAGTACTTC.

This clonotype was observed a single time. CDR3: CASSGDRGQETQYF. The CDR3 region has the DNA TGTGCCAGCAGCGGAGACAGGGGACAAGAGACCCAGTACTTC. The chain employs TRBV7-7 and TRBJ2-5; 8 bases match TRBD1. From germline, CDR1 is SSHAT and CDR2 FNYEAQ (reference sequence). The V gene end was trimmed by 5 bases and the J gene end by 2 bases; junction bases not matched to a gene: 4. This CDR3 spans 14 amino acids.

This clonotype was found a few times. This chain joins TRBV21-1 and TRBJ1-2; the table calls TRBD1, which could not be checked here. TRBV21-1 is described as a pseudogene. This CDR3 has 19 residues. The CDR3 loop is CASSNGFTGRTAANYGYTF. The CDR3 region has the DNA TGTGCCAGCAGCAATGGGTTCACGGGACGGACCGCGGCTAACTATGGCTACACCTTC.

This clonotype came up a few times. CDR3 nucleotides: TGTGCCAGCAGCAGGGACAGGGGGGTATCACCCCTCCACTTT. Encoded protein: CASSRDRGVSPLHF. V is TRBV7-9 and J is TRBJ1-6; TRBD1 matches at 11 bases. Germline V CDR1 and CDR2: SEHNR, FQNEAQ (reference sequence). Unmatched junction bases numbered 4, after V lost 5 bases and J lost 10 bases. The CDR3 contains 14 residues.

The genes are TRBV6-2 or TRBV6-3 and TRBJ1-2; 8 bases agree with TRBD1. The J segment lost 6 bases and the V segment lost 8 bases, leaving 17 bases of the junction unmatched. Germline values: CDR1 MNHEY, CDR2 SVGEGT. The CDR3 runs to 16 residues. CDR3 bases: TGTGCCAGCGGGCCCGGGACAGGCAAGGGAAGTCATGGCTACACCTTC. Protein: CASGPGTGKGSHGYTF.

The chain couples TRBV7-9 to TRBJ2-5; no firm D call. The CDR3 covers 13 residues. V was pared by 3 bases and J by 2 bases, with 7 bases between. Looked up from germline, CDR1 is SEHNR and CDR2 is FQNEAQ (reference sequence). CDR3 sequence (DNA): TGTGCCAGCAGCTTGTATAGGCAAGAGACCCAGTACTTC. Its translation: CASSLYRQETQYF.

V usage is TRBV20-1 and J usage is TRBJ1-5; D is possibly TRBD1 (5 bases). V lost 0 bases to trimming and J lost 6 bases, with 6 bases between them. There are 12 residues in the CDR3. The germline gives CDR1 DFQATT, CDR2 SNEGSKA (reference sequence). CDR3 amino acids: CSARDQGQPQHF. CDR3 nucleotides: TGCAGTGCTAGAGATCAGGGTCAGCCCCAGCATTTT.

The rearrangement joins TRBV15 to TRBJ1-6, with 8 bases fitting TRBD1. In germline, CDR1 is LNHNV, CDR2 YYDKDF (reference sequence). The CDR3 totals 16 residues. Trimming took 5 bases from V and 2 from J; bases not matched to a gene: 5. The CDR3 DNA follows: TGTGCCACCAGCGGACAGGGAAACACCTATAATTCACCCCTCCACTTT. Encoded protein: CATSGQGNTYNSPLHF.

A few counts support this clonotype. The CDR3 here is CASSDGGGKAFF. The CDR3 region has the DNA TGTGCCAGCAGCGATGGTGGGGGGAAAGCTTTCTTT. This chain links TRBV7-9 with TRBJ1-1; possibly TRBD1 for D (5 bases). V was clipped by 5 bases and J by 9 bases, with 13 bases between them. Per the germline V gene, CDR1 is SEHNR and CDR2 is FQNEAQ (reference sequence). The length of the CDR3 is 12 residues.

V is TRBV6-1 and J is TRBJ2-7; 9 bases are shared with TRBD1. This CDR3 is built from 15 residues. V dropped 2 bases and J dropped 7; count of bases not matched to a gene: 9. The germline V gene encodes CDR1 MNHNS and CDR2 SASEGT. The CDR3 DNA reads TGTGCCAGCAGTGAATGGCGTACAGGGGGCGGTGAGCAGTACTTC. This gives the protein CASSEWRTGGGEQYF.

The chain recombines TRBV7-6 with TRBJ2-2; D is perhaps TRBD1 (6 bases). This CDR3 has 15 amino acids. Germline V gene sequence: CDR1 SGHVS, CDR2 FNYEAQ. Trimming pared 2 bases from V and 6 bases from J, leaving 13 bases between. The CDR3 loop is CASSLKSTGPGELFF. The CDR3, as DNA: TGTGCCAGCAGCTTAAAGTCCACAGGGCCCGGGGAGCTGTTTTTT. Looking up the rest from reference TRBV7-6 and TRBJ2-2 gives the full variable domain: GAGVSQSPRYKVTKRGQDVALRCDPISGHVSLYWYRQALGQGPEFLTYFNYEAQQDKSGLPNDRFSAERPEGSISTLTIQRTEQRDSAMYRCASSLKSTGPGELFFGEGSRLTVL.

The chain joins TRBV15 to TRBJ1-5; 7 bases fit TRBD1. CDR3 length equals 18 residues. Germline CDR1 is LNHNV and CDR2 is YYDKDF (reference sequence). With V trimmed by 3 bases and J by 3 bases, 14 bases remained unmatched. In DNA, the CDR3 is TGTGCCACCAGCAGGGGGAGGCCCGGGACAGCCTTCAATCAGCCCCAGCATTTT. It yields the protein CATSRGRPGTAFNQPQHF.

This clonotype turned up a few times. The rearrangement links TRBV20-1 to TRBJ1-2; no clear D gene. Germline V gene data show CDR1 as DFQATT and CDR2 as SNEGSKA (reference sequence). V gave up 2 bases and J gave up 7 bases, with 17 bases separating them. The CDR3 has 14 residues. CDR3 loop: CSARRPGRTSGYTF. In DNA, the CDR3 is TGCAGTGCTAGACGCCCCGGACGTACAAGTGGCTACACCTTC.

V gene TRBV10-2 combines with J gene TRBJ2-7; no clear D gene. Germline V lookup: CDR1 WSHSY, CDR2 SAAADI. The CDR3 is 16 residues long. V gave up 0 bases and J gave up 0 bases, with 12 bases separating them. CDR3 in amino acids: CASSESGPISSYEQYF. The CDR3 region has the DNA TGCGCCAGCAGTGAGTCTGGACCTATAAGCTCCTACGAGCAGTACTTC.

The rearrangement joins TRBV28 to TRBJ2-5; no firm D call. This CDR3 region has 11 residues. The germline V gene has CDR1 MDHEN and CDR2 SYDVKM. V lost 5 bases to trimming and J lost 0 bases, with 1 base between them. The CDR3 spells CASSDQETQYF. DNA of the CDR3: TGTGCCAGCAGTGACCAAGAGACCCAGTACTTC.

The chain uses TRBV20-1 and TRBJ2-7, with unresolved D. CDR3 length: 13 amino acids. In germline, CDR1 is DFQATT, CDR2 SNEGSKA (reference sequence). V shed 6 bases and J shed 3 bases, with 15 bases lying between them. The CDR3 here is CSARGPLNYEQYF. CDR3 in DNA: TGCAGTGCCCGTGGCCCCCTGAACTACGAGCAGTACTTC.

This clonotype was detected only a few times. This chain uses TRBV6-2 or TRBV6-3 with TRBJ1-5; D is possibly TRBD1 (6 bases). With 5 bases removed from V and 5 bases from J, the gap between germline ends came to 16 bases. The germline CDR1 and CDR2 sequences are MNHEY and SVGEGT. The CDR3 spans 15 residues. This CDR3 reads CASSPNRVFYQPQHF. In DNA form, the CDR3 reads TGTGCCAGCAGTCCGAACAGGGTCTTTTATCAGCCCCAGCATTTT.

DNA for the CDR3: TGTGCCAGCAGCCACGGGACGGCCGGCATTGGGCAGTACTTC. As protein: CASSHGTAGIGQYF. The V gene is TRBV28, the J gene TRBJ2-7; possibly TRBD1 or TRBD2 for D (5 bases each). V was cut by 6 bases and J by 9 bases, with 21 bases left in between. Per germline, CDR1 MDHEN and CDR2 SYDVKM. This CDR3 is 14 amino acids long.

This clonotype has a single count. V usage is TRBV7-2 and J usage is TRBJ2-5; 12 bases agree with TRBD2. The CDR3 runs 14 residues. Germline CDR1 SGHTA, CDR2 FQGNSA. The J segment lost 5 bases and the V segment lost 4 bases, leaving 2 bases of the junction unmatched. CDR3 DNA: TGTGCCAGCAGCTCGACTAGCGGGAGTGAGACCCAGTACTTC. Its translation: CASSSTSGSETQYF.

The rearrangement uses TRBV6-2 or TRBV6-3 and TRBJ1-5; maybe TRBD1 (5 bases). Germline V gene lookup returns CDR1 MNHEY and CDR2 SVGEGT. The CDR3 contains 14 residues. V lost 9 bases, J lost 5 bases, and 17 bases lay in between. In DNA, the CDR3 is TGTGCCAGTGCGGGACGCGGTAGTGATCAGCCCCAGCATTTT. This translates into CASAGRGSDQPQHF.

The chain employs TRBV20-1 and TRBJ2-1, with 12 nucleotides matching TRBD2. Losses at the gene ends were 2 bases for V and 7 bases for J; bases not matched to a gene: 3. This CDR3 region has 14 residues. Germline V lookup: CDR1 DFQATT, CDR2 SNEGSKA (reference sequence). This chain's CDR3 is CSARLAGGPNEQFF. The CDR3 nucleotides read TGCAGTGCTAGACTAGCGGGAGGGCCTAATGAGCAGTTCTTC.

The chain has TRBV20-1 and TRBJ2-3; D is perhaps TRBD1 or TRBD2 (5 bases each). The V end lost 0 bases, the J end lost 4 bases, and 11 bases lay between the germline ends. From germline, CDR1 is DFQATT and CDR2 SNEGSKA (reference sequence). The CDR3 runs to 14 residues. The CDR3 nucleotides are TGCAGTGCTAGAGATCCGGGGCTTCCAGATACGCAGTATTTT. This translates into CSARDPGLPDTQYF.

The gene calls are TRBV19 and TRBJ1-2; a possible D gene is TRBD1 (5 bases). CDR1 and CDR2 from the germline V gene are LNHDA and SQIVND (reference sequence). The CDR3 totals 14 residues. Trimming removed 7 bases at V and 0 bases at J, with 12 bases between. The CDR3 is CASKGQGANYGYTF. In DNA, the CDR3 is TGTGCCAGTAAGGGTCAGGGAGCTAACTATGGCTACACCTTC.

A single count supports this clonotype. The DNA for the CDR3 is TGTGCCAGCAGCTTCGGGGCAGGGGTCGAGCAGTACTTC. This sequence encodes CASSFGAGVEQYF. The chain uses TRBV5-4 and TRBJ2-7; a weak D match, TRBD1 (6 bases). CDR1 SGHNT and CDR2 YYREEE come from the germline V gene (reference sequence). V was pared by 2 bases and J by 6 bases, with 12 bases between. The CDR3 totals 13 residues.

The chain couples TRBV7-8 to TRBJ1-2; D unresolved. The CDR3 is 12 amino acids. The germline gives CDR1 SGHVS, CDR2 FQNEAQ. Trimming shortened V by 0 bases and J by 6 bases, and 5 bases separated the two germline ends. CDR3 nucleotides: TGTGCCAGCAGCTTAGCCGACGATGGCTACACCTTC. Encoded protein: CASSLADDGYTF.